This is a list of T cell receptor beta chains from one sample in a study of synovial regulatory T cells in juvenile arthritis. Assay: immunoSEQ multiplex PCR; the TCRdb copy retains only in-frame clones and omits some. This table holds 5,000 to 8,000 clones. The sequenced sample was Treg cells from blood. Receptors were obtained from a donor under 30 with juvenile idiopathic arthritis. The CDR3 runs from the conserved cysteine through the conserved F or W.

V gene	CDR3 length	J gene	CDR3 protein
TRBV19	18	TRBJ1-6	CASSIEGRSSSYNSPLHF
TRBV7-9	16	TRBJ1-1	CASSSPGTGVETEAFF
TRBV11-2	11	TRBJ2-5	CASSFEETQYF
TRBV2	14	TRBJ2-1	CASSARGVYNEQFF
TRBV7-2	14	TRBJ2-7	CASSSRPGIYEQYF
TRBV11-2	16	TRBJ2-2	CASSFLLAGLTGELFF
TRBV6-6	12	TRBJ1-2	CASSKRTGPGTF
TRBV5-4	15	TRBJ1-1	CASSLEEAMNTEAFF
TRBV7-2	17	TRBJ1-6	CASSLALAPGLASPLHF
TRBV20-1	11	TRBJ2-7	CSPREGREQYF
TRBV7-2	13	TRBJ1-1	CASSLGDRGRAFF
TRBV29-1	14	TRBJ2-7	CSVAGALAAYEQYF
TRBV27	13	TRBJ2-1	CASSFSISNEQFF
TRBV7-9	14	TRBJ1-4	CASSLQGAFEKLFF